Reported below is one TCR beta chain. Its specificity is not known. The sample is drawn from a study of Ad26.COV2.S vaccination and SARS-CoV-2 variants. General study findings and limits: Researchers cautioned that TCR breadth and depth analyses may have underestimated total T cell responses.

CDR3 size: 13 residues. Trimming stripped 3 bases from V and 1 base from J, with 6 bases between. Sample treatment: roughly 18 received Ad26.COV2.S at low or high dose, single or two shots; 5 received placebo; per-sample allocation not given. All samples were drawn on day 63, counting from the first vaccine or placebo injection. Produced via immunoSEQ multiplex PCR; TCRdb's table is partial and in-frame only. The sample consists of about 480,000 clones, roughly 89% of them appearing once. This chain connects TRBV12-3 or TRBV12-4 to TRBJ1-1, with D unresolved. The origin of this receptor is a person between 18 and 59 years old who received the Ad26.COV2.S COVID-19 vaccine or a placebo. The sequencing used peripheral blood, collected in a trial of Ad26.COV2.S vaccine versus placebo. CDR3 sequence (DNA): TGTGCCAGCAGTTTGTTGGCGAACACTGAAGCTTTCTTT. Amino acid sequence: CASSLLANTEAFF.